The clone carrying this T cell receptor (beta chain) was seen more than once but under ten times. This entry belongs to a study of blood T cell repertoires in COVID-19. For the study at large: Sources were T cells, B-cell-depleted T cells, or PBMCs; the material itself was cDNA or gDNA.

As processed by the authors: Estimation of nucleated cell counts was performed using reference gene primer amplification. The assay was immunoSEQ multiplex PCR, and TCRdb's table has in-frame clones only and misses some. That table furnishes V, J and clone size, whereas the DNA furnished D and trimming. The sample has some 110,000 clones, less than 85% seen once. The CDR3 length is 17 residues. Trimming took 0 bases from V and 2 from J, leaving 14 bases between them. Germline loops: CDR1 KGHSH, CDR2 LQKENI. This TCR derives from a man aged 30 to 39 with acute or convalescent COVID-19. J is TRBJ1-3 and V is TRBV18, with a tentative D call TRBD1 (5 bases). Sequencing was done on a sample of peripheral blood. In DNA form, the CDR3 reads TGTGCCAGCTCACCACCAGTTGGGAGGGGAACTGGAAACACCATATATTTT. Residues: CASSPPVGRGTGNTIYF.